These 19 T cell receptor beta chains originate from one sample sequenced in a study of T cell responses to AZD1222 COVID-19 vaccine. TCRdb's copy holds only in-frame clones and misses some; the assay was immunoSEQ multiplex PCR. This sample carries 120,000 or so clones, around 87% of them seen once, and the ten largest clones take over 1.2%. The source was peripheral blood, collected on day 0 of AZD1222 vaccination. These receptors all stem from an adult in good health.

DNA of the CDR3: TGTGCCAGCAAGAGGGACACCTACGAGCAGTACTTC. It codes for CASKRDTYEQYF. The rearrangement joins TRBV6-5 to TRBJ2-7; D perhaps matches TRBD1 (6 bases). This CDR3 contains 12 residues. Germline loops: CDR1 MNHEY, CDR2 SVGAGI. The V and J ends lost 7 bases and 2 bases respectively, with 9 bases between them.

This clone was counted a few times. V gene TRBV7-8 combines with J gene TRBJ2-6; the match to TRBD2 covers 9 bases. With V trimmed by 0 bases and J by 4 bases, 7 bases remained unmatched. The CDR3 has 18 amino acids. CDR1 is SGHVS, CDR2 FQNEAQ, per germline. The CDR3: CASSLAGGAGGGANVLTF. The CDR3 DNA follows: TGTGCCAGCAGCTTAGCCGGTGGAGCGGGGGGAGGGGCCAACGTCCTGACTTTC.

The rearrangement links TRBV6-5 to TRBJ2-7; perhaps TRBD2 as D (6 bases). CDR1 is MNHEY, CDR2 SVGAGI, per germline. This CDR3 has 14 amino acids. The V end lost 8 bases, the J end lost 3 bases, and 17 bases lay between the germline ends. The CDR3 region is CASGEARDIYEQYF. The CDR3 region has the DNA TGTGCCAGCGGGGAGGCTAGGGATATCTACGAGCAGTACTTC.

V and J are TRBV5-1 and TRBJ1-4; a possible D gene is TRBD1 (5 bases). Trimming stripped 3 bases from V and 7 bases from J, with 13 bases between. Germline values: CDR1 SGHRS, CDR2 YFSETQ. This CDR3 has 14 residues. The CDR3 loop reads CASSSGAPTEKLFF. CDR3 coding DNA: TGCGCCAGCAGCTCCGGGGCCCCCACTGAAAAACTGTTTTTT.

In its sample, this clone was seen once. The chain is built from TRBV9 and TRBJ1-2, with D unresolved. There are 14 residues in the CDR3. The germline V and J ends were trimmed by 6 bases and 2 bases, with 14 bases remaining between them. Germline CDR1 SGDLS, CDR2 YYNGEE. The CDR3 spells CASTPLGGNYGYTF. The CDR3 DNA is TGTGCCAGCACCCCCCTAGGCGGAAACTATGGCTACACCTTC. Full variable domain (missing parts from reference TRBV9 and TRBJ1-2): DSGVTQTPKHLITATGQRVTLRCSPRSGDLSVYWYQQSLDQGLQFLIQYYNGEERAKGNILERFSAQQFPDLHSELNLSSLELGDSALYFCASTPLGGNYGYTFGSGTRLTVV.

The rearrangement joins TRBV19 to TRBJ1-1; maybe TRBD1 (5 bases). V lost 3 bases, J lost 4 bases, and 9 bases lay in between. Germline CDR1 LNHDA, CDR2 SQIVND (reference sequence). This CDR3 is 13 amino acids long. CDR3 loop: CASSIQGSTEAFF. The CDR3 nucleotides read TGTGCCAGTAGTATTCAGGGTAGCACTGAAGCTTTCTTT.

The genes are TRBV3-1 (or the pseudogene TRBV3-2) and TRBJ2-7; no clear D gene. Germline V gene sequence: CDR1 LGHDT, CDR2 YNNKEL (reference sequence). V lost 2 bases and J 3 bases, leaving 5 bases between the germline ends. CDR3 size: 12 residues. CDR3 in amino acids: CASSQSNYEQYF. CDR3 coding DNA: TGTGCCAGCAGCCAATCTAACTACGAGCAGTACTTC.

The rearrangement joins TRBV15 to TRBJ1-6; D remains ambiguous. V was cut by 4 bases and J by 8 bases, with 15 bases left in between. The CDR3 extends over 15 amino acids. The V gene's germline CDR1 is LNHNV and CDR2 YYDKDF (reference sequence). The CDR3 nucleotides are TGTGCCACCAGCAAGGCTTCCCCGAGGGATTCACCCCTCCACTTT. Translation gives CATSKASPRDSPLHF.

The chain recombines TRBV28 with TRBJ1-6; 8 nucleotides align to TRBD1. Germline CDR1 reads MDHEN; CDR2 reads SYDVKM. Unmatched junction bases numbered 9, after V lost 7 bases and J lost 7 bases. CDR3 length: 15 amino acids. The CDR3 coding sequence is TGTGCCAGCACTCAGGGGGCCTGGAGGAATTCACCCCTCCACTTT. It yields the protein CASTQGAWRNSPLHF.

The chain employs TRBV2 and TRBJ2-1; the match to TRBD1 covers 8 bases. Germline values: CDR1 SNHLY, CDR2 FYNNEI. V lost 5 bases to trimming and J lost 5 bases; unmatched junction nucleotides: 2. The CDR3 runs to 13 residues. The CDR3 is CASSSDRDNEQFF. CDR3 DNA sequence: TGTGCCAGCAGTTCGGACAGGGACAATGAGCAGTTCTTC.

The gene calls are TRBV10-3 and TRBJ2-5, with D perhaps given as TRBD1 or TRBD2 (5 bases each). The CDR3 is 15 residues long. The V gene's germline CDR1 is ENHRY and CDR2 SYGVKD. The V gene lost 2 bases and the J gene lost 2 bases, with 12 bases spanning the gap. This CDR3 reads CAISEPGTGQETQYF. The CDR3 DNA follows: TGTGCCATCAGTGAGCCCGGGACGGGGCAAGAGACCCAGTACTTC.

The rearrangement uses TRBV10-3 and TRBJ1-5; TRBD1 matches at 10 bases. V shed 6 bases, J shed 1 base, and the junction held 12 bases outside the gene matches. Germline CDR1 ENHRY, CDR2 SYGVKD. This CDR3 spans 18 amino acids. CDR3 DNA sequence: TGTGCCATCAGCTCCGGGACAGGGGAATGGTGGAGCAATCAGCCCCAGCATTTT. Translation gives CAISSGTGEWWSNQPQHF.

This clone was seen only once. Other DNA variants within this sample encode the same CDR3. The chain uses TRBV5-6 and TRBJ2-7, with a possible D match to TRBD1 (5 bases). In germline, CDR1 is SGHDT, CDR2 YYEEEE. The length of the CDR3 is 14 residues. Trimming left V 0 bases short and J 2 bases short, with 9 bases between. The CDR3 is CASSLGQGPYEQYF. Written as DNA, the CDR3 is TGTGCCAGCAGCTTGGGGCAGGGTCCCTACGAGCAGTACTTC.

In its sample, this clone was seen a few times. The CDR3 DNA sequence: TGCGCCAGCAGCCACGTCAGGACTTACCGTGTGGACACCATATATTTT. Amino acid sequence: CASSHVRTYRVDTIYF. The J gene is TRBJ1-3, the V gene TRBV4-1; D is uncertain. CDR3 length: 16 amino acids. Germline CDR1 and CDR2: MGHRA and YSYEKL. Trimming pared 3 bases from V and 8 bases from J, leaving 20 bases between.

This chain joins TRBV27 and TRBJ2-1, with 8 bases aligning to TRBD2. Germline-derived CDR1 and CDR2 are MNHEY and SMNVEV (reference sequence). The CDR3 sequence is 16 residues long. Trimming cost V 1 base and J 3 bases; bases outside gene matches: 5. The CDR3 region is CASSLYAGGLYNEQFF. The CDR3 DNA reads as TGTGCCAGCAGTTTATACGCGGGAGGCCTCTACAATGAGCAGTTCTTC.

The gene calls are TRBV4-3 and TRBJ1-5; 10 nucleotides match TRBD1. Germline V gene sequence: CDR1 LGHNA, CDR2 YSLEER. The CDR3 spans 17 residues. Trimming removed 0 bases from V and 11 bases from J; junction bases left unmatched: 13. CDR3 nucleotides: TGCGCCAGCAGCCAAGATCTAGGGACAGGGGCCACCGGGTCCCAGCATTTT. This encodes CASSQDLGTGATGSQHF.

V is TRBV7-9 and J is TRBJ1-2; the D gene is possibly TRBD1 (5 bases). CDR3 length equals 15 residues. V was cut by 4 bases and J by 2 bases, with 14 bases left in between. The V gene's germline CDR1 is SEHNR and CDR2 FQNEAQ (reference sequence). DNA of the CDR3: TGTGCCAGCAGCTCCGGGACCTTAGCCAACTATGGCTACACCTTC. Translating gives CASSSGTLANYGYTF.

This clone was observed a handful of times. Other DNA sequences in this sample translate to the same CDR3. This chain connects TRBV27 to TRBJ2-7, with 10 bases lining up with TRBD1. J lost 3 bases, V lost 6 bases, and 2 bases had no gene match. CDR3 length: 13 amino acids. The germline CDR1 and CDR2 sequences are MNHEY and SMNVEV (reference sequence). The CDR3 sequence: CASRRTGGYEQYF. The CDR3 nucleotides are TGTGCCAGCAGGAGGACAGGGGGCTACGAGCAGTACTTC.

The CDR3 bases are TGTGCCAGCCTAGCTAGCGGGGGAAGCACAGATACGCAGTATTTT. Its protein is CASLASGGSTDTQYF. The chain carries TRBV19 and TRBJ2-3, with 10 bases identical to TRBD2. The CDR3 runs to 15 residues. V shed 9 bases and J 0 bases; nucleotides not matched to a gene: 6. Germline CDR1 LNHDA, CDR2 SQIVND (reference sequence).